Below, 30 T cell receptor beta chains from the same sample are listed, as sequenced in a study of blood T cell repertoires in COVID-19. The assay was immunoSEQ multiplex PCR, and TCRdb's table has in-frame clones only and misses some. The sample lists roughly 250,000 clones; over 75% were seen once. Sequenced material: peripheral blood. The receptors shown here come from a human donor in a cohort sampled during active COVID-19.

The CDR3 DNA sequence: TGTGCCAGCAGTGATTTTAGCGGGAGGAATAAGTACTTC. Amino acids: CASSDFSGRNKYF. The rearrangement uses TRBV6-1 and TRBJ2-7; 10 nucleotides align to TRBD2. The V gene end was trimmed by 3 bases and the J gene end by 11 bases; junction bases not matched to a gene: 7. The V gene's germline CDR1 is MNHNS and CDR2 SASEGT. CDR3 length: 13 residues.

This chain joins TRBV5-4 and TRBJ2-1; 8 nucleotides align to TRBD1. The CDR3 is made up of 15 amino acids. The V and J ends lost 4 bases and 3 bases, in that order; junction bases with no gene match: 6. Germline loops: CDR1 SGHNT, CDR2 YYREEE (reference sequence). Here the CDR3 DNA reads TGTGCCAGCAGCAATCGACAGGGGTACTACAATGAGCAGTTCTTC. It translates to CASSNRQGYYNEQFF.

This clone showed up just a few times. At one of its ends the junction is not consistent with the germline gene, which may arise from a read error. The chain has TRBV7-7 and TRBJ2-1, with D tentatively TRBD1 (5 bases). The germline V gene encodes CDR1 SSHAT and CDR2 FNYEAQ (reference sequence). There are 13 residues in the CDR3. For the CDR3, the DNA is TGTGCTAGCAGCTTCCAAAGGGGTAATGAGCAGTTCTTC. Translating gives CASSFQRGNEQFF.

The chain employs TRBV10-2 and TRBJ2-7; no clear D gene. V dropped 5 bases and J dropped 2 bases, with 4 bases sitting between them. The CDR3 loop spans 11 amino acids. Per the germline V gene, CDR1 is WSHSY and CDR2 is SAAADI. The DNA of the CDR3 is TGCGCCAGCAGTCAGACCTACGAGCAGTACTTC. It codes for CASSQTYEQYF.

The chain is built from TRBV5-4 and TRBJ1-2, with D tentatively TRBD1 (5 bases). The CDR3 totals 14 residues. V was cut by 7 bases and J by 2 bases, with 15 bases left in between. The V gene's germline CDR1 is SGHNT and CDR2 YYREEE (reference sequence). The CDR3 loop is CASSEGQANYGYTF. CDR3 bases: TGTGCCAGCTCGGAGGGGCAGGCAAACTATGGCTACACCTTC.

The chain couples TRBV5-1 to TRBJ2-7; D not certain. The CDR3 loop spans 14 amino acids. The V end lost 7 bases, the J end lost 1 base, and 15 bases lay between the germline ends. Germline V gives CDR1 SGHRS, CDR2 YFSETQ. This chain's CDR3 is CASRGPTFSYEQYF. CDR3 DNA: TGCGCCAGCCGCGGCCCGACCTTTTCCTACGAGCAGTACTTC.

The rearrangement links TRBV6-2 or TRBV6-3 to TRBJ2-3; 10 bases align to TRBD2. The J segment lost 3 bases and the V segment lost 2 bases, leaving 5 bases of the junction unmatched. There are 16 residues in the CDR3. CDR1 and CDR2 from the germline V gene are MNHEY and SVGEGT. In nucleotides, the CDR3 is TGTGCCAGCAGTTACGGTAGCGGGGGGCGAACAGATACGCAGTATTTT. This translates into CASSYGSGGRTDTQYF.

The J gene is TRBJ2-7, the V gene TRBV4-3, with 9 positions matching TRBD2. J gave up 0 bases and V 3 bases, and 9 bases lay outside the gene matches. CDR1 and CDR2 from the germline V gene are LGHNA and YSLEER. The CDR3 sequence is 17 residues long. CDR3 nucleotide sequence: TGCGCCAGCAGCCAGGGATATAGCGGGGGATACTCCTACGAGCAGTACTTC. Translated: CASSQGYSGGYSYEQYF.

The chain carries TRBV19 and TRBJ2-5; TRBD1 aligns across 8 bases. The CDR3 length is 15 residues. Germline V gene lookup returns CDR1 LNHDA and CDR2 SQIVND (reference sequence). Losses at the gene ends were 1 base for V and 5 bases for J; bases not matched to a gene: 6. This chain's CDR3 is CASSIAMTGVETQYF. The CDR3 bases are TGTGCCAGTAGTATAGCCATGACAGGGGTGGAGACCCAGTACTTC.

The rearrangement uses TRBV4-1 and TRBJ1-4; 8 bases fit TRBD1. The length of the CDR3 is 21 residues. Germline CDR1 and CDR2: MGHRA and YSYEKL. V shed 1 base and J 2 bases; nucleotides not matched to a gene: 18. The CDR3 is CASSQATDSTRGRMTNEKLFF. Here the CDR3 DNA reads TGCGCCAGCAGCCAAGCCACCGACTCGACCAGGGGGCGCATGACTAATGAAAAACTGTTTTTT.

The sample holds a few counts of this clone. This chain links TRBV5-6 with TRBJ1-2, with no clear D. CDR3 length: 13 amino acids. The germline gives CDR1 SGHDT, CDR2 YYEEEE. V lost 3 bases to trimming and J lost 2 bases, with 8 bases between them. The CDR3: CASSYRGNYGYTF. As DNA, the CDR3 is TGTGCCAGCAGCTATAGAGGAAACTATGGCTACACCTTC.

The rearrangement links TRBV18 to TRBJ2-7, with 7 bases fitting TRBD2. V was pared by 2 bases and J by 3 bases, with 7 bases of the junction left unmatched. The CDR3 length is 15 residues. CDR1 is KGHSH and CDR2 is LQKENI in the germline V gene. CDR3 nucleotides: TGTGCCAGCTCACCAGGCCTAGCGGTTTACTACGAGCAGTACTTC. This sequence encodes CASSPGLAVYYEQYF. Complete variable domain (other parts from reference TRBV18 and TRBJ2-7): NAGVMQNPRHLVRRRGQEARLRCSPMKGHSHVYWYRQLPEEGLKFMVYLQKENIIDESGMPKERFSAEFPKEGPSILRIQQVVRGDSAAYFCASSPGLAVYYEQYFGPGTRLTVT.

V usage is TRBV5-1 and J usage is TRBJ1-1; tentatively, D is TRBD1 (6 bases). V lost 0 bases and J 0 bases, leaving 12 bases between the germline ends. This CDR3 is built from 16 residues. Germline V lookup: CDR1 SGHRS, CDR2 YFSETQ. This CDR3 is CASSLATGLMNTEAFF. In DNA form, the CDR3 reads TGCGCCAGCAGCTTGGCCACAGGGTTAATGAACACTGAAGCTTTCTTT.

The J gene is TRBJ2-3, the V gene TRBV6-5; D is perhaps TRBD2 (6 bases). Trimming stripped 6 bases from V and 10 bases from J, with 14 bases between. This CDR3 has 12 amino acids. Germline V lookup: CDR1 MNHEY, CDR2 SVGAGI. CDR3 in amino acids: CASSKTWGAQYF. CDR3 sequence (DNA): TGTGCCAGCAGCAAAACCTGGGGGGCGCAGTATTTT.

This chain links TRBV5-4 with TRBJ2-4; possible D gene TRBD1, 6 bases. In germline, CDR1 is SGHNT, CDR2 YYREEE (reference sequence). CDR3 size: 16 residues. V was trimmed by 4 bases and J by 3 bases, leaving 17 bases between them. This CDR3 is CASSPGEVRSKNIQYF. The CDR3 nucleotides are TGTGCCAGCAGCCCAGGGGAAGTCAGGAGCAAAAACATTCAGTACTTC.

This clone was seen only a few times. V gene TRBV7-9 combines with J gene TRBJ1-6, with D possibly matching TRBD1 (5 bases). CDR1 is SEHNR, CDR2 FQNEAQ, per germline (reference sequence). The CDR3 has 15 amino acids. V was clipped by 1 base and J by 11 bases, with 15 bases between them. The DNA of the CDR3 is TGTGCCAGCAGCTTAGATGACAGAAGTAGTGCACCCCTCCACTTT. Its translation is CASSLDDRSSAPLHF.

This clone occurred once. The gene calls are TRBV6-5 and TRBJ2-3; 12 bases match TRBD1. V shed 8 bases and J 8 bases; nucleotides not matched to a gene: 8. The V gene's germline CDR1 is MNHEY and CDR2 SVGAGI. The length of the CDR3 is 14 residues. The CDR3 is CASSRDRGPGTQYF. The CDR3 region has the DNA TGTGCCAGCTCCCGGGACAGGGGGCCAGGTACGCAGTATTTT.

The J gene is TRBJ1-1, the V gene TRBV4-2; D gene ambiguous. The CDR3 has 13 residues. Trimming removed 0 bases from V and 2 bases from J, with 4 bases in between. The V gene's germline CDR1 is LGHNA and CDR2 YNFKEQ. Here the CDR3 DNA reads TGTGCCAGCAGCCAAGACAGAAACACTGAAGCTTTCTTT. Protein sequence: CASSQDRNTEAFF.

In DNA form, the CDR3 reads TGCGCCAGCAGCCAGGTGGCCACAGGGGTAACGGAGACCCAGTACTTC. Its protein is CASSQVATGVTETQYF. The chain has TRBV4-1 and TRBJ2-5; 7 nucleotides agree with TRBD1. V was clipped by 3 bases and J by 5 bases; unmatched bases: 12. This CDR3 region has 16 residues. The germline gives CDR1 MGHRA, CDR2 YSYEKL.

The chain carries TRBV5-4 and TRBJ1-1; D ambiguous. The CDR3 loop spans 15 amino acids. Germline V gene lookup returns CDR1 SGHNT and CDR2 YYREEE (reference sequence). The V gene lost 4 bases and the J gene lost 2 bases, with 15 bases spanning the gap. The DNA for the CDR3 is TGTGCCAGCAGCATCGGTGTAGACTTTAACACTGAAGCTTTCTTT. This sequence encodes CASSIGVDFNTEAFF.

This sequence joins TRBV28 and TRBJ2-7; 14 positions match TRBD2. Germline V gives CDR1 MDHEN, CDR2 SYDVKM. This CDR3 contains 15 residues. J gave up 4 bases and V 6 bases, and 5 bases lay outside the gene matches. CDR3 sequence reads: CASRGGTSGSYEQYF. For the CDR3, the DNA is TGTGCCAGCAGGGGGGGGACTAGCGGGAGTTACGAGCAGTACTTC.

The CDR3: CASSIGARSQETQYF. The CDR3, as DNA: TGTGCCAGTAGTATAGGAGCGCGCAGTCAAGAGACCCAGTACTTC. The chain combines TRBV19 with TRBJ2-5, with D hard to call. The CDR3 runs 15 residues. Germline lookup yields CDR1 LNHDA and CDR2 SQIVND (reference sequence). Trimming cost V 1 base and J 2 bases, with 11 bases left between them.

The V and J genes are TRBV11-3 and TRBJ2-6, with 14 positions matching TRBD2. With V trimmed by 5 bases and J by 2 bases, 2 bases remained unmatched. This CDR3 has 17 residues. Germline V gene lookup returns CDR1 SGHNT and CDR2 YENEEA. The DNA of the CDR3 is TGTGCCAGCAGCAAGGGACTAGCGGGAGCTGGGGCCAACGTCCTGACTTTC. This gives the protein CASSKGLAGAGANVLTF.

This clone has a single count. The V call is TRBV12-3 or TRBV12-4, the J call TRBJ1-1; unclear D gene. The length of the CDR3 is 12 residues. V gave up 0 bases and J gave up 6 bases, with 5 bases separating them. The CDR3 sequence: CASSLAWPEAFF. Here the CDR3 DNA reads TGTGCCAGCAGTTTAGCGTGGCCTGAAGCTTTCTTT.

The chain employs TRBV29-1 and TRBJ2-7; D is possibly TRBD2 (6 bases). The CDR3 has 13 residues. Trimming shortened V by 7 bases and J by 2 bases, and 15 bases separated the two germline ends. The germline V gene has CDR1 SQVTM and CDR2 ANQGSEA. CDR3 region: CSAGLSGTYEQYF. The CDR3 nucleotides read TGCAGCGCGGGCCTTAGCGGCACCTACGAGCAGTACTTC.

The J gene is TRBJ2-7, the V gene TRBV2; D might be TRBD1 (5 bases). Germline-derived CDR1 and CDR2 are SNHLY and FYNNEI. V lost 4 bases and J 0 bases, leaving 10 bases between the germline ends. The CDR3 contains 14 residues. Here the CDR3 reads CASSVTVPSYEQYF. The CDR3 bases are TGTGCCAGCAGTGTGACAGTCCCCTCCTACGAGCAGTACTTC.

The chain is built from TRBV7-8 and TRBJ2-2; TRBD2 aligns across 13 bases. Trimming took 5 bases from V and 7 from J; bases not matched to a gene: 7. The CDR3 spans 16 residues. Per the germline V gene, CDR1 is SGHVS and CDR2 is FQNEAQ. The CDR3 loop reads CASSHGTSGTGGELFF. CDR3 nucleotide sequence: TGTGCCAGCAGCCACGGGACTAGCGGGACAGGCGGGGAGCTGTTTTTT.

The J gene is TRBJ1-5, the V gene TRBV6-4; D is perhaps TRBD1 (6 bases). CDR3 length equals 14 residues. Trimming left V 7 bases short and J 9 bases short, with 19 bases between. Germline V gene sequence: CDR1 MRHNA, CDR2 SNTAGT. The chain's CDR3 is CASIPETGKGPQHF. CDR3 DNA sequence: TGTGCCAGCATACCGGAGACAGGCAAAGGGCCCCAGCATTTT.

The rearrangement joins TRBV25-1 to TRBJ1-5; TRBD1 agrees at 10 bases. Germline V gives CDR1 MGHDK, CDR2 SYGVNS. Trimming cost V 4 bases and J 2 bases; bases outside gene matches: 5. CDR3 size: 16 residues. The CDR3 spells CASSGGTGVGNQPQHF. The CDR3 region has the DNA TGTGCCAGCAGTGGGGGGACAGGGGTGGGCAATCAGCCCCAGCATTTT.

This chain links TRBV19 with TRBJ1-3; weak D call: TRBD1 (6 bases). CDR3 size: 17 residues. The germline V and J ends were trimmed by 6 bases and 8 bases, with 26 bases remaining between them. Germline loops: CDR1 LNHDA, CDR2 SQIVND (reference sequence). This chain's CDR3 is CASSPLGVPGHGDTIYF. The CDR3 DNA reads as TGTGCCAGTAGCCCCCTGGGGGTACCGGGACACGGTGACACCATATATTTT.